The 7 T cell receptor beta chains below come from one sample, sequenced in a study of blood T cells in healthy people across ages. It was with a sample-barcoded 5' primer and a J-beta primer mix that a second PCR of roughly 6 to 11 cycles was run. TCRdb re-analysed the 5' RACE reads in MiXCR, keeping a single row per CDR3 protein. Of approximately 1,700,000 distinct CDR3 sequences listed, roughly two fifths are singletons. The sample taken for sequencing was blood. Source of these receptors: a human donor in good health.

This rearrangement joins TRBV3-1 to TRBJ1-1; 7 bases line up with TRBD1. V dropped 3 bases and J dropped 8; count of bases not matched to a gene: 6. The CDR3 is 13 residues long. Per germline, CDR1 LGHDT and CDR2 YNNKEL (reference sequence). The CDR3 reads CASSHPGGQEAFF. Written as DNA, the CDR3 is TGTGCCAGCAGCCACCCAGGGGGGCAGGAAGCTTTCTTT. Using reference TRBV3-1 and TRBJ1-1 for the parts outside the CDR3, the full variable domain is DTAVSQTPKYLVTQMGNDKSIKCEQNLGHDTMYWYKQDSKKFLKIMFSYNNKELIINETVPNRFSPKSPDKAHLNLHINSLELGDSAVYFCASSHPGGQEAFFGQGTRLTVV.

The chain is built from TRBV12-3 or TRBV12-4 and TRBJ1-1, with D tentatively TRBD1 (5 bases). The CDR3 is made up of 13 amino acids. The V end was cut by 7 bases, the J end by 0 bases, with 9 bases between. The CDR3 DNA is TGTGCCAGCACGAGACAGATGAACACTGAAGCTTTCTTT. Protein: CASTRQMNTEAFF.

The chain uses TRBV4-2 and TRBJ2-3; TRBD2 matches at 7 bases. Trimming at V came to 0 bases and at J to 8 bases, leaving 26 bases not matched to a gene. CDR1 is LGHNA and CDR2 is YNFKEQ in the germline V gene. The CDR3 has 21 residues. CDR3 in amino acids: CASSQEVLTSGDPGMHGTQYF. The CDR3 DNA follows: TGTGCCAGCAGCCAAGAGGTTCTAACCAGCGGGGACCCTGGTATGCACGGTACGCAGTATTTT.

This chain uses TRBV2 with TRBJ2-4; maybe TRBD1 (5 bases). V was pared by 6 bases and J by 0 bases, with 12 bases between. Germline V gene data show CDR1 as SNHLY and CDR2 as FYNNEI. This CDR3 contains 15 residues. The CDR3 DNA follows: TGTGCCAGCAGGCAGGGCCTCCTAGCCAAAAACATTCAGTACTTC. This sequence encodes CASRQGLLAKNIQYF.

The chain combines TRBV7-2 with TRBJ1-4; D perhaps matches TRBD1 (5 bases). Trimming stripped 3 bases from V and 7 bases from J, with 12 bases between. From germline, CDR1 is SGHTA and CDR2 FQGNSA. The CDR3 runs 14 residues. The CDR3 is CASSLKGRGEKLFF. CDR3 DNA sequence: TGTGCCAGCAGCTTGAAGGGAAGGGGTGAAAAACTGTTTTTT. The full variable domain, rest sourced from reference TRBV7-2 and TRBJ1-4, is GAGVSQSPSNKVTEKGKDVELRCDPISGHTALYWYRQSLGQGLEFLIYFQGNSAPDKSGLPSDRFSAERTGGSVSTLTIQRTQQEDSAVYLCASSLKGRGEKLFFGSGTQLSVL.

The rearrangement joins TRBV9 to TRBJ1-2; a possible D gene is TRBD1 (6 bases). The CDR3 covers 14 residues. Trimming shortened V by 3 bases and J by 1 base, and 10 bases separated the two germline ends. CDR1 and CDR2 from the germline V gene are SGDLS and YYNGEE. CDR3 DNA sequence: TGTGCCAGCAGCGGGGCAGGGGATAACTATGGCTACACCTTC. Amino acid sequence: CASSGAGDNYGYTF.

There are a few counts of this clonotype. The chain carries TRBV20-1 and TRBJ2-3, with TRBD2 matching 7 bases. CDR1 is DFQATT, CDR2 SNEGSKA, per germline (reference sequence). This CDR3 is built from 10 residues. The CDR3 loop reads CSGRRDTQYF. CDR3 nucleotides: TGCAGCGGGAGGCGAGATACGCAGTATTTT.